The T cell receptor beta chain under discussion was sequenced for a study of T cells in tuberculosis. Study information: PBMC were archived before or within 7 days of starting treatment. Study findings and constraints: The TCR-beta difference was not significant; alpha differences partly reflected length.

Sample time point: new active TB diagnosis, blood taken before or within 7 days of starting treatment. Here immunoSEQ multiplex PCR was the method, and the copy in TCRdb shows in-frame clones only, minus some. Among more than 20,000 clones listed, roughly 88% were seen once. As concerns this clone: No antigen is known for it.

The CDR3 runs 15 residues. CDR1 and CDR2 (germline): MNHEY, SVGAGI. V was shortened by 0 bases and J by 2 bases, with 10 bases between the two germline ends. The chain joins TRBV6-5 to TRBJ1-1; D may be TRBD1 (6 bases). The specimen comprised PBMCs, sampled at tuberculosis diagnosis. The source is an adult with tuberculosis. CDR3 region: CASSYSNRANTEAFF. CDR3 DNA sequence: TGTGCCAGCAGTTACTCGAACAGGGCCAACACTGAAGCTTTCTTT.